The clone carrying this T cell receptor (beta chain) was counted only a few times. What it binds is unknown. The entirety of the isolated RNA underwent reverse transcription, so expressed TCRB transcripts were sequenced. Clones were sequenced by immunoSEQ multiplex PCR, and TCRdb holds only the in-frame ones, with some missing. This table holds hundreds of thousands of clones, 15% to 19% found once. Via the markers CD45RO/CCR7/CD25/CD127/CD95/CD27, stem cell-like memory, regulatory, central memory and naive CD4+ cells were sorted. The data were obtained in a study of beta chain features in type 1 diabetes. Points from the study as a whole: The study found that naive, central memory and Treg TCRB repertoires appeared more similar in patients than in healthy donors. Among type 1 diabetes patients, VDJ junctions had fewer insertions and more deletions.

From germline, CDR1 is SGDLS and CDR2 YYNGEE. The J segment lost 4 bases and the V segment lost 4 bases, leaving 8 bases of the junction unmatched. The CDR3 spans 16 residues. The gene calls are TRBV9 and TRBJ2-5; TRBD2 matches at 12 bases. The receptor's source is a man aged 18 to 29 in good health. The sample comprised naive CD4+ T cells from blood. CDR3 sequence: CASSSRLAGVPETQYF. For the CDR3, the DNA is TGTGCCAGCAGCTCTCGACTAGCGGGAGTTCCAGAGACCCAGTACTTC.